This T cell receptor (beta chain) stems from a study of T-cell memory formation after mild COVID-19. Comment on this clonotype: Its specificity is unknown.

The CDR3 has 14 amino acids. The germline CDR1 and CDR2 sequences are SGHTA and FQGTGA. V lost 4 bases, J lost 5 bases, and 11 bases lay in between. Study-wide results and limits: Clones that contracted from day 15 to 85 had balanced CD4/CD8; later expanders were CD4+ biased.

5'RACE with constant-segment primers yielded barcoded, UMI-tagged TCR alpha and TCR beta cDNA libraries. Each CDR3 protein is one row after TCRdb ran MiXCR on the 5' RACE reads. The sample has roughly 150,000 distinct CDR3 sequences, around 13% seen once. The origin of this receptor is a man aged 18 to 29 who had mild COVID-19 (a few samples of this study predate the infection). Cell type and time point are not known. Material: PBMCs or a T cell subset sorted from them (not recorded which). The genes are TRBV7-3 and TRBJ2-2; D is unclear. CDR3 DNA sequence: TGTGCCAGCAGCTCCGAGCCCCTAACCGGGGAGCTGTTTTTT. Translation gives CASSSEPLTGELFF.